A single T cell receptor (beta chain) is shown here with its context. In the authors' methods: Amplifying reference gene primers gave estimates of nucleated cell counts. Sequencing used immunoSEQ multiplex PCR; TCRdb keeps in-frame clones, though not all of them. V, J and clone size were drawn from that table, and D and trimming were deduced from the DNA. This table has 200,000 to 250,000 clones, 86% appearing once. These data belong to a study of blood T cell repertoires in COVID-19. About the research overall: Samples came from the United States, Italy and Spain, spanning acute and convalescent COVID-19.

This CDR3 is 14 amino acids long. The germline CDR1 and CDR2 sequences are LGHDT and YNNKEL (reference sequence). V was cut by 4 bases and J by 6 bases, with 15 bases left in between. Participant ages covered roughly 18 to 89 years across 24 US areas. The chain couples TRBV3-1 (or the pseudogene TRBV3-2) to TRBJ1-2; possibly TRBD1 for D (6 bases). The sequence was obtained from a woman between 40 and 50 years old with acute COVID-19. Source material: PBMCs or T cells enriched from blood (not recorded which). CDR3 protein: CASSRPTGNDGYTF. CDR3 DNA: TGTGCCAGCAGCCGTCCAACAGGGAACGATGGCTACACCTTC.